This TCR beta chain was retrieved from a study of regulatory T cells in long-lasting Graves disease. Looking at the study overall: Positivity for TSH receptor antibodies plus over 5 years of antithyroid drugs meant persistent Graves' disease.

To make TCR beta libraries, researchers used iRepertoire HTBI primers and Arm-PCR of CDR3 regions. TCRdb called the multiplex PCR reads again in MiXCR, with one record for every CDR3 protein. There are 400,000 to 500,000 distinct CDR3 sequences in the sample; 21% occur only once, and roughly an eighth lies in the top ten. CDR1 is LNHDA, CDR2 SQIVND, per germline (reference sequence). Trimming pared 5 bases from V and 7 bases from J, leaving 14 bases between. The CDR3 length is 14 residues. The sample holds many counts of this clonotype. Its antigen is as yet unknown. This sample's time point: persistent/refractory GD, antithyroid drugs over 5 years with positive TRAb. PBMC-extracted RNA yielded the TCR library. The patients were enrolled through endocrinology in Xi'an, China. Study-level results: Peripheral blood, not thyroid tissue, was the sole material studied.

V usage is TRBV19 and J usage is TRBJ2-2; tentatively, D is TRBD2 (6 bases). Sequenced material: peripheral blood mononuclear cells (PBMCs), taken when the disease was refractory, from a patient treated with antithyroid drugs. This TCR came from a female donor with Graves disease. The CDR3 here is CASSAGRRNGELFF. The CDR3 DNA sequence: TGTGCCAGTAGTGCGGGACGACGGAACGGGGAGCTGTTTTTT.